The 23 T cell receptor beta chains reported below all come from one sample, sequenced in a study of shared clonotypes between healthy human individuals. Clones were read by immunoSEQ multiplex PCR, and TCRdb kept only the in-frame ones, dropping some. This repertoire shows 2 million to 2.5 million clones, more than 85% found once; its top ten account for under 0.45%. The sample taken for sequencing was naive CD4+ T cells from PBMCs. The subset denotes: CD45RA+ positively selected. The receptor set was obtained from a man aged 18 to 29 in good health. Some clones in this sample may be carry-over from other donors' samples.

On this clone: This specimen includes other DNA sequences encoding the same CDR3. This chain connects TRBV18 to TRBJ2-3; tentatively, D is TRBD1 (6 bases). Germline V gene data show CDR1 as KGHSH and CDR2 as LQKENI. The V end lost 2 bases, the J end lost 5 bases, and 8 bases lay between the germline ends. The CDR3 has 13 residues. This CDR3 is CASSPRTVDTQYF. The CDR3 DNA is TGTGCCAGCTCACCAAGGACAGTAGATACGCAGTATTTT.

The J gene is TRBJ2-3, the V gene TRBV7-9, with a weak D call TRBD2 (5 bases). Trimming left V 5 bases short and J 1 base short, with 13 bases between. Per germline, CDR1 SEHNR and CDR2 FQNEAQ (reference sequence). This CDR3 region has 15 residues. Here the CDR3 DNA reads TGTGCCAGCAGCGCGCGAGGGAGCGGCACAGATACGCAGTATTTT. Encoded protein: CASSARGSGTDTQYF. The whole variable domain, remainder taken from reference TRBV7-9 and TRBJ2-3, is DTGVSQNPRHKITKRGQNVTFRCDPISEHNRLYWYRQTLGQGPEFLTYFQNEAQLEKSRLLSDRFSAERPKGSFSTLEIQRTEQGDSAMYLCASSARGSGTDTQYFGPGTRLTVL.

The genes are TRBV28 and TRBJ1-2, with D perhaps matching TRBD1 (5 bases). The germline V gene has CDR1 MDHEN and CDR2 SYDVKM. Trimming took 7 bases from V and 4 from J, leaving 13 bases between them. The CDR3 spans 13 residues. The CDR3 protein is CASTPGYGYGYTF. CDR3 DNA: TGTGCCAGCACCCCAGGGTACGGCTATGGCTACACCTTC.

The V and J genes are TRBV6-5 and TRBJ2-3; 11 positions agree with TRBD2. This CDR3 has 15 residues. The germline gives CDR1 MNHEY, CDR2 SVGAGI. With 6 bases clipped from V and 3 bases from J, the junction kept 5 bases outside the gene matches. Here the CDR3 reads CASSRSSGRTDTQYF. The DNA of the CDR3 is TGTGCCAGCAGCCGCTCTAGCGGGAGGACAGATACGCAGTATTTT.

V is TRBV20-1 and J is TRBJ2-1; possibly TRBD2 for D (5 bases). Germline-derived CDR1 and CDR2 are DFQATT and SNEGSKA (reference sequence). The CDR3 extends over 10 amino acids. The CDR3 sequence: CRSSPNEQFF. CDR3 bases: TGCAGGTCTAGCCCCAATGAGCAGTTCTTC.

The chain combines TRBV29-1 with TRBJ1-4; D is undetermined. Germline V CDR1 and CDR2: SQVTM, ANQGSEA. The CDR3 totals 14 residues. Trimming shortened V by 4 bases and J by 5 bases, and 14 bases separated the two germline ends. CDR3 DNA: TGCAGCGTTGCTCCCTTGCCAGTAAATGAAAAACTGTTTTTT. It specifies CSVAPLPVNEKLFF.

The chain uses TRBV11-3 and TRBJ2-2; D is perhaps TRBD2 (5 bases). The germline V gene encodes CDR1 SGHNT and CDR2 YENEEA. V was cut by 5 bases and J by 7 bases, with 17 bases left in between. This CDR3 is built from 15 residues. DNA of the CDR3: TGTGCCAGCAGCCCCCCGCGGGCAAGCGGCGGGGAGCTGTTTTTT. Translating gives CASSPPRASGGELFF.

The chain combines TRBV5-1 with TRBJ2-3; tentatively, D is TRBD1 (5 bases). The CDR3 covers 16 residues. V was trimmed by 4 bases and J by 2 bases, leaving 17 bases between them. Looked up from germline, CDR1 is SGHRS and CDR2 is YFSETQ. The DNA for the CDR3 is TGCGCCAGCAGCCCCGCCTCTACAGGTGCCACAGATACGCAGTATTTT. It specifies CASSPASTGATDTQYF. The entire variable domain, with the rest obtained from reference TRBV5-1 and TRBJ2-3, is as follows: KAGVTQTPRYLIKTRGQQVTLSCSPISGHRSVSWYQQTPGQGLQFLFEYFSETQRNKGNFPGRFSGRQFSNSRSEMNVSTLELGDSALYLCASSPASTGATDTQYFGPGTRLTVL.

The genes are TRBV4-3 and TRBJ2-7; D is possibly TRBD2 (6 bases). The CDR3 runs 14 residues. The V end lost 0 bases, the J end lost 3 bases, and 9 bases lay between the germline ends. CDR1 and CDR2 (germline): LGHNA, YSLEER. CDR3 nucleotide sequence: TGCGCCAGCAGCCAAGATGGAGGGAACTACGAGCAGTACTTC. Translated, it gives CASSQDGGNYEQYF.

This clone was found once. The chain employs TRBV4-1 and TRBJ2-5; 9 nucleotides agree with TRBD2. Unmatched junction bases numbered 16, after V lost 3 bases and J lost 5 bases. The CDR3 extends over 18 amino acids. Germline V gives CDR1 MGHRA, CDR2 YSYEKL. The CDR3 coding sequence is TGCGCCAGCAGCCACCCCCGGGGTAGCGGGAGCCTTAGTGAGACCCAGTACTTC. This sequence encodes CASSHPRGSGSLSETQYF.

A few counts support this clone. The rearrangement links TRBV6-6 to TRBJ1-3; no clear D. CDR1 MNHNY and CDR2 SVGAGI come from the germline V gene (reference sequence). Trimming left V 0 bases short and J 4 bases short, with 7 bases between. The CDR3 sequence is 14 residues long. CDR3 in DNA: TGTGCCAGCAGTTACTCGACCCAGGGAAACACCATATATTTT. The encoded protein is CASSYSTQGNTIYF.

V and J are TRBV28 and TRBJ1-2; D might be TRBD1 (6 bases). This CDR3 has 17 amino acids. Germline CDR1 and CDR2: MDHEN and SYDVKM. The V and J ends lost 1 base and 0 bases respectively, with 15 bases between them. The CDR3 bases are TGTGCCAGCAGTTTATTAACAGGGCTTGGGGCTAACTATGGCTACACCTTC. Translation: CASSLLTGLGANYGYTF.

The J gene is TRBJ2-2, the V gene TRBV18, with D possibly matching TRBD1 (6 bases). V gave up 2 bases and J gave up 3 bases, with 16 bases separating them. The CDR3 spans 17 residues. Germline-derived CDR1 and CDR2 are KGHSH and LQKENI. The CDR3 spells CASSPRSPGADTGELFF. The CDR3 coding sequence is TGTGCCAGCTCACCAAGGTCCCCAGGGGCGGACACCGGGGAGCTGTTTTTT.

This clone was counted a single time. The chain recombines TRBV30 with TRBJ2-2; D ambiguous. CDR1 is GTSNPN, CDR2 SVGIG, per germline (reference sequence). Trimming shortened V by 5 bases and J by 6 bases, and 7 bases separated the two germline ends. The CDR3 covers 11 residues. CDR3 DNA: TGTGCCTGGGGCAGGTCCGGGGAGCTGTTTTTT. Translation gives CAWGRSGELFF.

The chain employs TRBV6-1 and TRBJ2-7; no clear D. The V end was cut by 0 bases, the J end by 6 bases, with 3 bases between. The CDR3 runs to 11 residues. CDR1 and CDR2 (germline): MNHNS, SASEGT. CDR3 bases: TGTGCCAGCAGTGAAGCGCCCGAGCAGTACTTC. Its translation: CASSEAPEQYF.

The CDR3 sequence: CASARDTDTQYF. The DNA for the CDR3 is TGTGCTAGTGCCCGGGACACAGATACGCAGTATTTT. This chain links TRBV12-5 with TRBJ2-3; a weak D match, TRBD2 (5 bases). Trimming took 7 bases from V and 2 from J, leaving 7 bases between them. Germline lookup yields CDR1 LGHNT and CDR2 FRNRAP. This CDR3 contains 12 residues.

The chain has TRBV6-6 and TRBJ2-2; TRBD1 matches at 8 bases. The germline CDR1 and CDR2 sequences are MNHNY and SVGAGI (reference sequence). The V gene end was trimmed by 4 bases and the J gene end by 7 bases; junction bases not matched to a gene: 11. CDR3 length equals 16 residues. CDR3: CASSWPRTGYGGELFF. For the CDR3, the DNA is TGTGCCAGCAGTTGGCCTAGGACAGGGTATGGCGGGGAGCTGTTTTTT.

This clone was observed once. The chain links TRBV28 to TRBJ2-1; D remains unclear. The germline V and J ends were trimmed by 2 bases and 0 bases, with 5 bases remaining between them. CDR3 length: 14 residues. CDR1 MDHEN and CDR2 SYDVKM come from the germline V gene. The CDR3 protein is CASSLPFSYNEQFF. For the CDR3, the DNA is TGTGCCAGCAGTTTACCTTTCTCCTACAATGAGCAGTTCTTC.

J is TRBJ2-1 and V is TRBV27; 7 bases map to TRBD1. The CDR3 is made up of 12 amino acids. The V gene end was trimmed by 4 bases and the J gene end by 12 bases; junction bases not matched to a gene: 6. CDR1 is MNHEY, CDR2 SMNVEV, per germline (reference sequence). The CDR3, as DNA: TGTGCCAGCAGTTCTTCAGGGGGAAGGCAGTTCTTC. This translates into CASSSSGGRQFF.

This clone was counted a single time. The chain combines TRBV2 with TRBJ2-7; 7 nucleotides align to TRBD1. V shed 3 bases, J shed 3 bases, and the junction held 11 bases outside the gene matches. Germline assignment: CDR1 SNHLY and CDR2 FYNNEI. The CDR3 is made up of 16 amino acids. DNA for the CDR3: TGTGCCAGCAGTGACCGACAGGGATTTGCGGACTACGAGCAGTACTTC. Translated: CASSDRQGFADYEQYF. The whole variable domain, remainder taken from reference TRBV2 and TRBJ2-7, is EPEVTQTPSHQVTQMGQEVILRCVPISNHLYFYWYRQILGQKVEFLVSFYNNEISEKSEIFDDQFSVERPDGSNFTLKIRSTKLEDSAMYFCASSDRQGFADYEQYFGPGTRLTVT.

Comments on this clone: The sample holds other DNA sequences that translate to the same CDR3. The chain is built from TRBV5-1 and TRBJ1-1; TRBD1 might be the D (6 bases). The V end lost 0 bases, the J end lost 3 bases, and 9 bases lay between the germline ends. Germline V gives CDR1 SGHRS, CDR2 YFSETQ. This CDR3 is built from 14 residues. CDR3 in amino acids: CASSLASGDTEAFF. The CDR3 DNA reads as TGCGCCAGCAGCTTGGCCTCAGGGGACACTGAAGCTTTCTTT.

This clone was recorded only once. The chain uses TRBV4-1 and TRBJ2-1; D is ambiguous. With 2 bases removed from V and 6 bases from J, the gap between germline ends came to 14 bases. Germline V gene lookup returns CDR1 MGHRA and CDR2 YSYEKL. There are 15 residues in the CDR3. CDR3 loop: CASSQSPLFFNEQFF. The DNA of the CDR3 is TGCGCCAGCAGCCAATCTCCGCTCTTCTTCAATGAGCAGTTCTTC.

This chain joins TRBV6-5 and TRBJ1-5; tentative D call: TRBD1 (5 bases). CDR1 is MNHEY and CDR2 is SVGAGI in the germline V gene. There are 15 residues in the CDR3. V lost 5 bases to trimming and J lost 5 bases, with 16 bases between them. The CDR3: CASSRNRTPYQPQHF. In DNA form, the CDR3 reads TGTGCCAGCAGTAGGAACAGGACGCCATATCAGCCCCAGCATTTT.